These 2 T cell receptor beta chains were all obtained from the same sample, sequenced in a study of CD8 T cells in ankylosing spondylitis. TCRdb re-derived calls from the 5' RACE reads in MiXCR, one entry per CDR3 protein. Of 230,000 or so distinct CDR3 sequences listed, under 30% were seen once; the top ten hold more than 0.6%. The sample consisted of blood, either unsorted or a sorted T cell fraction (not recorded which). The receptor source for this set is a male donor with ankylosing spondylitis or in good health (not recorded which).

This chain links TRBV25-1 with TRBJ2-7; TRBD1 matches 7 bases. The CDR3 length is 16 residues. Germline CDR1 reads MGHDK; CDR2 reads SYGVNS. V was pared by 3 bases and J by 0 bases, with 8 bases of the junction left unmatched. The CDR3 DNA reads TGTGCCAGCAGTGACCCGACAGGGATCATCTCCTACGAGCAGTACTTC. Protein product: CASSDPTGIISYEQYF.

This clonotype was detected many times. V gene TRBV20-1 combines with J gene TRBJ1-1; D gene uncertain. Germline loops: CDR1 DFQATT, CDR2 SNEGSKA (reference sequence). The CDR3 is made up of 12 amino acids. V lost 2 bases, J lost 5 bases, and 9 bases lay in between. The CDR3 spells CSARQGITEAFF. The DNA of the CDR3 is TGCAGTGCTAGACAAGGGATTACTGAAGCTTTCTTT.